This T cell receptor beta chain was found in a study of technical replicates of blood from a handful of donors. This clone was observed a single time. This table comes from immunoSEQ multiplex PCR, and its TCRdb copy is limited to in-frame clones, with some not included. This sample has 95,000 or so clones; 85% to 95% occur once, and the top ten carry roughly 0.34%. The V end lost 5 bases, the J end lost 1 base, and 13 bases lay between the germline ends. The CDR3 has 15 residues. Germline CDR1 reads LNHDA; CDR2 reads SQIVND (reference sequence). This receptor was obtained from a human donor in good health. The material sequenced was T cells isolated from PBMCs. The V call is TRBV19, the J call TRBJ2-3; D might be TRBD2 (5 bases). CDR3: CASSVGARGTDTQYF. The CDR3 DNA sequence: TGTGCCAGTAGTGTCGGTGCGAGGGGCACAGATACGCAGTATTTT.